The sequence of this T cell receptor (beta chain) was determined in a study of T cells in Graves' hyperthyroidism and ophthalmopathy (dated by TCRdb to between 2018 and 2021). About the investigation overall: Peripheral blood was sampled at the time of initial diagnosis, prior to any treatment. A discovery cohort of approximately 97 patients, roughly 45 with Graves' ophthalmopathy and 55 to 60 with stable Graves' hyperthyroidism, was used to find distinguishing TCR V-J signatures. An independent validation cohort of 18 to 20 hyperthyroidism patients and approximately 15 patients who later progressed to ophthalmopathy tested prospective prediction of ophthalmopathy. The approximately 90 discovery patients were divided at random into training and test sets in a 7:3 ratio. In addition, the study compared T-cell repertoires in thyroid tissue and in blood from about 6 Graves' hyperthyroidism patients. After blood sampling, hyperthyroidism patients were treated with methimazole at a starting dose of 30 mg daily, and ophthalmopathy patients were treated with high-dose intravenous methylprednisolone. According to the paper, TCR Vbeta CDR3 sequencing was carried out on over 130 peripheral blood samples, which came from around 43 ophthalmopathy, fewer than 80 hyperthyroidism and 17 progressor patients. Paper-wide results and their limitations: Most expanded thyroid clonotypes (frequency above 0.001) were also detected in blood, a finding suggesting that blood repertoires may reflect thyroid immune responses. No statistical method was used to fix the sample size in advance, and group allocation was not hidden from the investigators. In validation, progression to ophthalmopathy was predicted by the model with 70.59% sensitivity and around 76% specificity, a median of about 6.8 months before onset. A 13 V-J signature model separated ophthalmopathy from stable hyperthyroidism, with roughly 88% sensitivity and approximately 81% specificity in cross-validation and 80%/75% in testing.

For CDR1 and CDR2, the germline V gene lists ENHRY and SYGVKD. Inclusive of the bounding cysteine and phenylalanine, the CDR3 is 15 residues long. Of all the DNA, just the CDR3 is kept, 45 bases in frame from base 1. After removal of 3 bases from V and 5 bases from J, the junction retains 8 bases not matched to a gene. TCR beta CDR3 regions were amplified from RNA transcripts. A first-round RT-PCR of the TCR CDR3 used the HTBI primer set with the Qiagen OneStep RT-PCR kit. A second multiplex PCR round built the libraries, followed by size selection and purification. Sequencing of the libraries was done on an Illumina HiSeq2000 using paired-end 100 bp reads. The authors' pipeline ran thus. SOAPnuke was used to process the raw data, throwing out any read that contained adapters or uncalled bases, had a mean Phred below 15, or lacked an exact constant-primer or identifier match. High-quality paired reads were merged with COPE v1.2.5, and unique nucleotide sequences were defined as clonotypes. Clonotypes were aligned to IMGT TRBV, TRBD and TRBJ reference segments using MiTCR v1.1. The analysis included only V-J combinations with a frequency above 0.0001, which together covered roughly 99% of the repertoires. A TCS score was defined as the ratio between F50 (clonal expansion) and ExV (chaos), using BLOSUM62-based TCRdist between CDR3 peptides within each V-J. Welch's t-statistics and random forest reduced approximately 520 V-J features to 10 to 15, which were used in a naive Bayes classifier (R e1071). Using fastp trimming at Q25 and MiXCR clonotype assembly, TCRdb reanalyzed the public sequencing data and kept in-frame beta chains. Identical CDR3 protein sequences are pooled into one entry, listed with their most common genes and DNA. In this record, the V and J calls reflect TCRdb's handling and not the investigators' own analysis. The table for this sample lists a few hundred thousand distinct CDR3 sequences; about 15% of them were counted only once. 30% to 35% of the sample is taken by the ten largest.

Remarks on this clonotype: The antigen it binds to is not known. No per-base quality is available; no much larger clone lies one base away.

Graves' hyperthyroidism was defined as stable when no progression to ophthalmopathy occurred over 18 months of follow-up. Hyperthyroidism patients were newly diagnosed, with disease duration under 2 months, and aged 18 to 65 years. Exclusion was applied to patients with uncontrolled infections, other autoimmune diseases, pregnancy or lactation. Clinical symptoms, serum thyroxine and TRAb, thyroid ultrasound, and orbital computed tomography formed the basis for the diagnoses. PBMCs were isolated from 7.5 to 10 ml of fresh peripheral blood by Ficoll-Paque density gradient centrifugation. Total RNA was extracted using Trizol reagent, and RNA quality was assessed on an Agilent 2100 Bioanalyzer.

The receptor chain draws on TRBV10-3 and TRBJ2-5; TRBD2 lines up with 8 middle nucleotides. The sequencing sample was made of blood. This TCR came from a woman aged 25 to 39 with Graves' hyperthyroidism. The DNA sequence is TGTGCCATCAGTGAAAAAGCGGGAGTTGGGGAGACCCAGTACTTC. This codes for CAISEKAGVGETQYF.